This TCR beta chain was identified in a study of long-term antiretroviral therapy in people with HIV. Overall study results and limits: Relative to control repertoires, HIV repertoires exhibited narrower CDR3 length ranges.

The assay used was immunoSEQ (version v3.0), run at survey level. Some clones are missing from TCRdb's copy, which holds only in-frame ones; the method was immunoSEQ multiplex PCR. In the table there are some 30,000 clones, about 88% of which are singletons. With regard to this clone: Its antigen is unknown.

Treatment for every participant with HIV took place in the United States. The samples comprised roughly 1-11 million cryopreserved PBMC ahead of DNA extraction. The V and J ends lost 5 bases and 5 bases respectively, with 4 bases between them. The CDR3 runs to 11 residues. CDR1 and CDR2 from the germline V gene are MDHEN and SYDVKM. The material was unsorted PBMCs, obtained 2 years after starting antiretroviral therapy. The TCR comes from a man aged 45 to 65 with HIV. This chain joins TRBV28 and TRBJ1-5, with no clear D. The CDR3 reads CASSRYQPQHF. CDR3 coding DNA: TGTGCCAGCAGTCGTTATCAGCCCCAGCATTTT.